Detailed here is one TCR beta chain. Antigen specificity is unknown. The data were obtained in a study of cytomegalovirus exposure and HLA in healthy donors. Study summary: Assignment to the Caucasian-associated ancestry cluster applied to 75% to 85% of the 300 to 500 genotyped donors. Overall study findings and caveats: About 180 TCR beta chains were listed as cytomegalovirus-associated. TCR beta sequences reportedly predicted the HLA-A and HLA-B alleles of most subjects accurately. The authors excluded some V segments, including TRBV6-2 and TRBV6-3, as indistinguishable.

The PCR employed 60 Vbeta primers together with 13 Jbeta primers. The assay was immunoSEQ multiplex PCR, and TCRdb's table has in-frame clones only and misses some. Recorded for this sample: 65,000 to 80,000 clones. This CDR3 comprises 16 residues. The V gene end was trimmed by 0 bases and the J gene end by 4 bases; junction bases not matched to a gene: 7. Per the germline V gene, CDR1 is SGHNT and CDR2 is YYREEE (reference sequence). The sequenced sample consisted of PBMCs. This chain uses TRBV5-4 with TRBJ2-5; 9 positions match TRBD2. The clonotype originates from a man aged 25 to 40 in good health and CMV-seronegative. The DNA of the CDR3 is TGTGCCAGCAGCTTGGTCGCTAGCGGGAAATCAGAGACCCAGTACTTC. This gives the protein CASSLVASGKSETQYF.